What follows describes a single T cell receptor (beta chain). Under the authors' procedure: Counts of nucleated cells, estimated from reference gene primer amplification, were obtained. Measured with immunoSEQ multiplex PCR; TCRdb has only the in-frame clones, and not every one. D and trimming were read from the DNA, whereas the V and J calls and clone size are those reported in that table. Of approximately 300,000 clones listed, 80% to 90% are singletons. These data originate in a study of blood T cell repertoires in COVID-19. Across the study: PBMCs, B-cell-depleted T cells, or T cells provided the cDNA or gDNA that made up the material.

Losses at the gene ends were 6 bases for V and 4 bases for J; bases not matched to a gene: 2. Germline V CDR1 and CDR2: MNHEY, SMNVEV (reference sequence). CDR3 length equals 13 residues. Sequencing was done on a sample of peripheral blood. This receptor was taken from a woman between 45 and 65 years old with COVID-19, enrolled during active disease. This chain joins TRBV27 and TRBJ2-5; 10 bases match TRBD1. Here the CDR3 DNA reads TGTGCCAGCAGGACAGGGGGCAGAGAGACCCAGTACTTC. This gives the protein CASRTGGRETQYF.